The sequence of this TCR beta chain was determined in a study of cytomegalovirus exposure and HLA in healthy donors. Remarks on this clone: What it recognizes is unknown.

Overall study results and limits: The study flagged around 150 TCR beta chains as cytomegalovirus-associated. Further analysis, carried out later, found HLA-associated TCR beta chains more clonally expanded than equally common other chains.

Trimming at V came to 3 bases and at J to 10 bases, leaving 4 bases not matched to a gene. Per germline, CDR1 KGHSH and CDR2 LQKENI. The CDR3 is 14 residues long. The study ran its PCR with 60 Vbeta and 13 Jbeta primers. Sequencing was performed with immunoSEQ multiplex PCR; in TCRdb, only in-frame clones are kept and a portion is missing. The sample has some 150,000 clones, 75% to 80% seen once; the top ten hold approximately 1.5%. The chain uses TRBV18 and TRBJ1-4; TRBD1 matches 11 bases. This receptor was identified in a female donor in good health and CMV-seronegative. The source material was PBMCs. CDR3 in DNA: TGTGCCAGCTCACCCGGGACAGGGGGAGGAAAACTGTTTTTT. Protein sequence: CASSPGTGGGKLFF.